These 30 T cell receptor beta chains originate from one sample sequenced in a study of long-term antiretroviral therapy in people with HIV. The run of the v3.0 immunoSEQ assay was at survey level. TCRdb keeps only in-frame clones here, not all; method: immunoSEQ multiplex PCR. Of over 25,000 clones listed, 85% to 90% are singletons. The sequencing here drew on unsorted PBMCs, taken 3.2 years before starting antiretroviral therapy. These receptors were obtained from a man between 50 and 59 years old with HIV.

V and J are TRBV13 and TRBJ1-1; D gene uncertain. Between the trimmed V and J ends, which lost 0 bases and 2 bases, there was a span of 7 bases. CDR3 length: 14 amino acids. Per the germline V gene, CDR1 is PRHDT and CDR2 is FYEKMQ (reference sequence). CDR3 residues: CASSLGVFNTEAFF. DNA of the CDR3: TGTGCCAGCAGCTTAGGGGTTTTTAACACTGAAGCTTTCTTT.

V usage is TRBV21-1 and J usage is TRBJ2-5; the D call in the table, TRBD2, was not verified against the DNA. TRBV21-1 represents a pseudogene. The CDR3 has 15 amino acids. The DNA of the CDR3 is TGTGCCAGCCTTCGGGGGGAGGTGGGCCAAGAGACCCAGTACTTC. It codes for CASLRGEVGQETQYF.

This sequence joins TRBV7-2 and TRBJ2-7; 8 bases agree with TRBD2. Germline V gene lookup returns CDR1 SGHTA and CDR2 FQGNSA. The CDR3 runs to 15 residues. V gave up 4 bases and J gave up 6 bases; unmatched junction bases: 11. The CDR3 sequence is CASSYLSGGLAEQYF. DNA for the CDR3: TGTGCCAGCAGCTACCTGAGCGGGGGTTTGGCCGAGCAGTACTTC.

The chain combines TRBV7-6 with TRBJ1-6, with 7 nucleotides matching TRBD1. The V gene end was trimmed by 5 bases and the J gene end by 8 bases; junction bases not matched to a gene: 3. Germline CDR1 is SGHVS and CDR2 is FNYEAQ. This CDR3 comprises 13 residues. The CDR3 DNA is TGTGCCAGCAGCCTGGGGACAGATTCACCCCTCCACTTT. Translating gives CASSLGTDSPLHF.

The CDR3 region has the DNA TGCGCCAGCGCCGTGGGGCAGAGGGGTGAAAAACTGTTTTTT. It codes for CASAVGQRGEKLFF. The chain is built from TRBV5-1 and TRBJ1-4; tentatively, D is TRBD1 (5 bases). The CDR3 extends over 14 amino acids. CDR1 is SGHRS and CDR2 is YFSETQ in the germline V gene. Trimming cost V 7 bases and J 7 bases, with 17 bases left between them.

The sample holds one count of this clone. The rearrangement links TRBV7-8 to TRBJ1-5; D unresolved. V was cut by 2 bases and J by 7 bases, with 12 bases left in between. CDR1 SGHVS and CDR2 FQNEAQ come from the germline V gene. This CDR3 is 14 amino acids long. DNA for the CDR3: TGTGCCAGCAGCTTAAGCACTTATCCCCAGCCCCAGCATTTT. Its protein is CASSLSTYPQPQHF.

The chain is built from TRBV10-3 and TRBJ1-1, with unresolved D. Germline CDR1 reads ENHRY; CDR2 reads SYGVKD. V was pared by 6 bases and J by 1 base, with 9 bases between. This CDR3 spans 13 amino acids. CDR3 bases: TGTGCCATCAGGACATCGGGGAACACTGAAGCTTTCTTT. Translating it yields CAIRTSGNTEAFF.

The V gene is TRBV2, the J gene TRBJ2-3; either TRBD1 or TRBD2 may fit D (6 bases each). The V gene lost 6 bases and the J gene lost 3 bases, with 13 bases spanning the gap. Germline loops: CDR1 SNHLY, CDR2 FYNNEI. This CDR3 spans 14 amino acids. DNA for the CDR3: TGTGCCAGCAGGGCCCGGGGGCTGACAGATACGCAGTATTTT. Amino acids: CASRARGLTDTQYF.

The chain couples TRBV5-1 to TRBJ2-7; D not resolved. CDR3 length: 12 amino acids. Looked up from germline, CDR1 is SGHRS and CDR2 is YFSETQ. V lost 2 bases to trimming and J lost 7 bases, with 10 bases between them. The CDR3 protein is CASSLGPNEQYF. CDR3 coding DNA: TGCGCCAGCAGCTTAGGCCCGAATGAGCAGTACTTC. The full variable domain, with the rest looked up from reference TRBV5-1 and TRBJ2-7, is KAGVTQTPRYLIKTRGQQVTLSCSPISGHRSVSWYQQTPGQGLQFLFEYFSETQRNKGNFPGRFSGRQFSNSRSEMNVSTLELGDSALYLCASSLGPNEQYFGPGTRLTVT.

The chain carries TRBV5-1 and TRBJ2-7; weak D call: TRBD2 (6 bases). CDR1 and CDR2 from the germline V gene are SGHRS and YFSETQ. Trimming removed 2 bases at V and 0 bases at J, with 15 bases between. This CDR3 has 16 residues. CDR3 sequence: CASSFFSGGSSYEQYF. The DNA of the CDR3 is TGCGCCAGCAGCTTTTTTAGCGGAGGAAGCTCCTACGAGCAGTACTTC.

This chain connects TRBV5-6 to TRBJ1-3; a weak D match, TRBD1 (5 bases). This CDR3 contains 15 residues. Germline V CDR1 and CDR2: SGHDT, YYEEEE. V lost 3 bases and J lost 0, with 10 bases in between. The CDR3 here is CASSWGLRSGNTIYF. CDR3 coding DNA: TGTGCCAGCAGCTGGGGACTTCGCTCTGGAAACACCATATATTTT.

The chain employs TRBV5-4 and TRBJ1-4, with D perhaps TRBD1 (6 bases). In germline, CDR1 is SGHNT, CDR2 YYREEE (reference sequence). The V gene lost 0 bases and the J gene lost 7 bases, with 13 bases spanning the gap. The CDR3 runs to 15 residues. The CDR3 DNA sequence: TGTGCCAGCAGCTTGGGAGGGGGGAGTGGTGAAAAACTGTTTTTT. Translating gives CASSLGGGSGEKLFF.

The CDR3 coding sequence is TGTGCCAGCAGCTTAGGAGGGGACTATGGCTACACCTTC. Its protein is CASSLGGDYGYTF. V and J are TRBV7-9 and TRBJ1-2, with a possible D match to TRBD1 (5 bases). V was cut by 1 base and J by 3 bases, with 6 bases left in between. This CDR3 has 13 amino acids. CDR1 SEHNR and CDR2 FQNEAQ come from the germline V gene (reference sequence).

The chain combines TRBV7-2 with TRBJ2-5, with D possibly being TRBD1 (7 bases). CDR1 and CDR2 from the germline V gene are SGHTA and FQGNSA. Trimming left V 1 base short and J 4 bases short, with 13 bases between. This CDR3 comprises 15 residues. Written as DNA, the CDR3 is TGTGCCAGCAGCTTAGGGGCAGGGGGGATAGAGACCCAGTACTTC. Its translation: CASSLGAGGIETQYF.

The gene calls are TRBV29-1 and TRBJ2-3; D ambiguous. This CDR3 contains 12 residues. Germline V gene lookup returns CDR1 SQVTM and CDR2 ANQGSEA. Trimming left V 7 bases short and J 0 bases short, with 8 bases between. The CDR3 is CSAVPSTDTQYF. CDR3 nucleotide sequence: TGCAGCGCTGTCCCCAGCACAGATACGCAGTATTTT.

This clone was counted only a few times. The chain is built from TRBV7-2 and TRBJ2-7; D uncertain. CDR3 length equals 12 residues. CDR1 and CDR2 from the germline V gene are SGHTA and FQGNSA. Deletions cut 2 bases from V and 6 bases from J, with 8 bases between. The CDR3 DNA reads as TGTGCCAGCAGCTTACGTTTGGGCGAGCAGTACTTC. Protein sequence: CASSLRLGEQYF.

The chain joins TRBV7-9 to TRBJ1-2; D call uncertain. The ends were cut back, 1 base at V and 5 bases at J, with 11 bases in the middle. This CDR3 is 14 amino acids long. Germline CDR1 and CDR2: SEHNR and FQNEAQ (reference sequence). CDR3 protein: CASSLGRSFYGYTF. The CDR3, as DNA: TGTGCCAGCAGCTTAGGCAGGTCCTTTTATGGCTACACCTTC.

The chain has TRBV6-5 and TRBJ2-2, with D perhaps matching TRBD1 (6 bases). V was cut by 5 bases and J by 6 bases, with 16 bases left in between. Germline V CDR1 and CDR2: MNHEY, SVGAGI. This CDR3 is 15 amino acids long. The CDR3 loop is CASSKKGVLAGELFF. CDR3 nucleotide sequence: TGTGCCAGCAGTAAAAAGGGGGTCCTCGCCGGGGAGCTGTTTTTT.

The V call is TRBV2, the J call TRBJ1-5; weak D call: TRBD1 (6 bases). V lost 6 bases, J lost 1 base, and 10 bases lay in between. Germline V gives CDR1 SNHLY, CDR2 FYNNEI. This CDR3 contains 14 residues. This CDR3 reads CASSRTESNQPQHF. The DNA for the CDR3 is TGTGCCAGCAGCCGGACAGAGAGCAATCAGCCCCAGCATTTT. The full variable domain, its missing parts supplied by reference TRBV2 and TRBJ1-5, is EPEVTQTPSHQVTQMGQEVILRCVPISNHLYFYWYRQILGQKVEFLVSFYNNEISEKSEIFDDQFSVERPDGSNFTLKIRSTKLEDSAMYFCASSRTESNQPQHFGDGTRLSIL.

The chain links TRBV30 to TRBJ1-4; possible D gene TRBD1, 5 bases. Per germline, CDR1 GTSNPN and CDR2 SVGIG (reference sequence). Deletions cut 5 bases from V and 0 bases from J, with 13 bases between. The CDR3 totals 15 residues. Here the CDR3 reads CAWGAGVATNEKLFF. The CDR3 coding sequence is TGTGCCTGGGGGGCGGGGGTAGCAACTAATGAAAAACTGTTTTTT.

The CDR3: CASRPYGSGANVLTF. As DNA, the CDR3 is TGTGCCAGCAGGCCGTACGGCTCTGGGGCCAACGTCCTGACTTTC. This chain connects TRBV7-9 to TRBJ2-6, with unresolved D. Looked up from germline, CDR1 is SEHNR and CDR2 is FQNEAQ (reference sequence). Trimming shortened V by 6 bases and J by 0 bases, and 9 bases separated the two germline ends. The CDR3 runs 15 residues.

The genes are TRBV30 and TRBJ2-7; D remains unclear. Germline CDR1 and CDR2: GTSNPN and SVGIG (reference sequence). This CDR3 spans 13 amino acids. Between the trimmed V and J ends, which lost 3 bases and 6 bases, there was a span of 15 bases. CDR3 region: CAWSPSGPLEQYF. The CDR3 region has the DNA TGTGCCTGGAGCCCTTCTGGACCCCTCGAGCAGTACTTC.

The genes are TRBV28 and TRBJ2-7; 9 bases map to TRBD1. CDR1 and CDR2 (germline): MDHEN, SYDVKM. The length of the CDR3 is 15 residues. V lost 6 bases and J lost 0; bases outside the gene matches: 6. The CDR3 here is CASREQGAISYEQYF. For the CDR3, the DNA is TGTGCCAGCAGGGAACAGGGGGCCATCTCCTACGAGCAGTACTTC.

The chain joins TRBV10-1 to TRBJ2-1; 9 nucleotides match TRBD2. The J segment lost 8 bases and the V segment lost 2 bases, leaving 7 bases of the junction unmatched. There are 15 residues in the CDR3. The germline V gene encodes CDR1 WNHNN and CDR2 SYGVQD (reference sequence). The CDR3 DNA sequence: TGCGCCAGCAGTGAGGGGACTAGCTTTATCGATGAGCAGTTCTTC. It yields the protein CASSEGTSFIDEQFF.

The chain couples TRBV10-3 to TRBJ1-2; TRBD1 is a possible D gene (5 bases). Germline V gene lookup returns CDR1 ENHRY and CDR2 SYGVKD. V was trimmed by 10 bases and J by 2 bases, leaving 20 bases between them. This CDR3 has 15 amino acids. The CDR3 DNA reads as TGTGCCACCAACTCTGGGACGGGGGGGAACTATGGCTACACCTTC. Translated, it gives CATNSGTGGNYGYTF.

The rearrangement links TRBV7-9 to TRBJ2-6, with no clear D. Germline V gene lookup returns CDR1 SEHNR and CDR2 FQNEAQ (reference sequence). The CDR3 is 13 residues long. Trimming shortened V by 4 bases and J by 4 bases, and 5 bases separated the two germline ends. The CDR3 loop reads CASSSPGANVLTF. The CDR3 nucleotides read TGTGCCAGCAGCTCCCCAGGGGCCAACGTCCTGACTTTC.

This clone appeared a single time. V usage is TRBV5-1 and J usage is TRBJ1-2, with TRBD1 as a possible D gene (6 bases). Trimming removed 4 bases at V and 2 bases at J, with 15 bases between. CDR1 and CDR2 from the germline V gene are SGHRS and YFSETQ. CDR3 length: 15 residues. Written as DNA, the CDR3 is TGCGCCAGCAGCCGGAGGGGGGGTCCAAACTATGGCTACACCTTC. Translation: CASSRRGGPNYGYTF.

The rearrangement uses TRBV7-8 and TRBJ2-4; unclear D gene. The V end was cut by 4 bases, the J end by 8 bases, with 15 bases between. The CDR3 extends over 14 amino acids. The germline CDR1 and CDR2 sequences are SGHVS and FQNEAQ. The CDR3 DNA is TGTGCCAGCAGCTACACCTTCAACCGGGACATTCAGTACTTC. Translated: CASSYTFNRDIQYF. Full variable domain (outside the CDR3, taken from reference TRBV7-8 and TRBJ2-4): GAGVSQSPRYKVAKRGQDVALRCDPISGHVSLFWYQQALGQGPEFLTYFQNEAQLDKSGLPSDRFFAERPEGSVSTLKIQRTQQEDSAVYLCASSYTFNRDIQYFGAGTRLSVL.

The rearrangement links TRBV29-1 to TRBJ1-1, with unresolved D. The germline V and J ends were trimmed by 1 base and 2 bases, with 11 bases remaining between them. This CDR3 region has 14 residues. The germline CDR1 and CDR2 sequences are SQVTM and ANQGSEA. Here the CDR3 reads CSVEGRVSNTEAFF. DNA for the CDR3: TGCAGCGTTGAAGGAAGGGTTTCAAACACTGAAGCTTTCTTT.

This clone showed up just once. The chain employs TRBV7-4 and TRBJ2-2, with 7 bases identical to TRBD2. CDR1 and CDR2 (germline): SGHVT, SQSDAQ. The CDR3 is 18 amino acids. V lost 1 base and J lost 2; bases outside the gene matches: 10. The chain's CDR3 is CASSLGQGGRINTGELFF. CDR3 nucleotides: TGTGCCAGCAGCTTAGGTCAGGGCGGGAGAATTAACACCGGGGAGCTGTTTTTT. The variable domain in full, completed from reference TRBV7-4 and TRBJ2-2, reads GAGVSQSPRYKVAKRGRDVALRCDSISGHVTLYWYRQTLGQGSEVLTYSQSDAQRDKSGRPSGRFSAERPERSVSTLKIQRTEQGDSAVYLCASSLGQGGRINTGELFFGEGSRLTVL.